The T cell receptor (beta chain) described here comes from a study of shared clonotypes between healthy human individuals. Study-level results: How much donors shared clonotypes was expected to be affected by sequencing depth.

To note about this clone: Its matching antigen is unknown.

The table came from immunoSEQ multiplex PCR; TCRdb's copy has only in-frame clones and leaves some out. The sample lists fewer than 1.8 million clones, approximately 98.5% occurring once. Within Nashville, Tennessee resided all donors, each a Caucasian adult. CD45RA+ naive and CD45RA-negative memory subsets were separated from CD4+ cells. This CDR3 is 14 amino acids long. The V gene's germline CDR1 is MNHEY and CDR2 SVGAGI. After removal of 6 bases from V and 2 bases from J, the junction contained 7 bases not matched to a gene. The chain uses TRBV6-5 and TRBJ2-7; 7 nucleotides align to TRBD1. The material sequenced was naive CD4+ T cells sorted from blood. Described subset: CD45RA+ positively selected. This sequence was found in a young man in good health. This chain's CDR3 is CASSSPGQTYEQYF. In DNA, the CDR3 is TGTGCCAGCAGCAGTCCGGGACAGACCTACGAGCAGTACTTC.